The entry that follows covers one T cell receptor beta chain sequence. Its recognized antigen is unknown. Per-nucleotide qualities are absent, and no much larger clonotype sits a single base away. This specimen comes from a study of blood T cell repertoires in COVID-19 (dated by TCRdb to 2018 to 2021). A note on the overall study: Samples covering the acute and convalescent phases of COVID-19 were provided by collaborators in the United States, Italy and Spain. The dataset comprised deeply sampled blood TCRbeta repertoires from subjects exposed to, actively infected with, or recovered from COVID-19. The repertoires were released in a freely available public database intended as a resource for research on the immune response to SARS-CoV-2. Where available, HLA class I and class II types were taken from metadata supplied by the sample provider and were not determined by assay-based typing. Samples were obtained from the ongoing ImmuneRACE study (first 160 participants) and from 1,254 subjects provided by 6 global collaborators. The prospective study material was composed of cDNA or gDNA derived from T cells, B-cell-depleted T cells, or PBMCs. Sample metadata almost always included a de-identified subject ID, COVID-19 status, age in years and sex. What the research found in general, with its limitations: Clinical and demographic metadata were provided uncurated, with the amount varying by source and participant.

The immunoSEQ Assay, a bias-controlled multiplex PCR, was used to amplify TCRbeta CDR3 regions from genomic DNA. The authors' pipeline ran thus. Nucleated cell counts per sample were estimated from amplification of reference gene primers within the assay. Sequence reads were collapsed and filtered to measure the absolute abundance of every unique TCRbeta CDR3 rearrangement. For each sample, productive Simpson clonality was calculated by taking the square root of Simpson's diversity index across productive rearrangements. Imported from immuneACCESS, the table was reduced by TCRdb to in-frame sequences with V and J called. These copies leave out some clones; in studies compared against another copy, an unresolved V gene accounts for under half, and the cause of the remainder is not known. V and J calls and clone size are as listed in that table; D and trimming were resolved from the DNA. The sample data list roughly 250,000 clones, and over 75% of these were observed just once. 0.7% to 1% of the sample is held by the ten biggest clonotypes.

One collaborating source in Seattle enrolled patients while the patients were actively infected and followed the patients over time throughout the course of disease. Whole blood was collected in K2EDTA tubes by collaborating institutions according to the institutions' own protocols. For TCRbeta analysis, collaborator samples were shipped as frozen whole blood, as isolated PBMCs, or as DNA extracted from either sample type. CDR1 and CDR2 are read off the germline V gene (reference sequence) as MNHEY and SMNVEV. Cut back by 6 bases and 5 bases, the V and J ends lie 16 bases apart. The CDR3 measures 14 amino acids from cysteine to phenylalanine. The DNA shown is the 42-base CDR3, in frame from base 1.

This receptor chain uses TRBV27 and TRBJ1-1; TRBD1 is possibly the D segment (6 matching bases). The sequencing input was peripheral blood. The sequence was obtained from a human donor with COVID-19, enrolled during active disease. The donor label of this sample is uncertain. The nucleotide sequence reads TGTGCCAGCAGCCGAACTCGGGGGGCAACTGAAGCTTTCTTT. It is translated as CASSRTRGATEAFF.